The 11 T cell receptor beta chains listed next were all sequenced from one sample in a study of regulatory T cells in long-lasting Graves disease (dated by TCRdb to the early 2020s). What the time point label conveys for this sample: newly diagnosed GD, antithyroid drugs for less than 3 months. For both TCR sequencing and RNA sequencing, RNA was extracted from PBMCs using TRIzol. Library preparation employed multiplex PCR. Instrument on record: Illumina HiSeq 4000. To build TCR beta libraries, CDR3 regions were amplified by Arm-PCR using iRepertoire HTBI primers. TCRdb reanalyzed the raw reads on its own, using fastp at Q25 for trimming and MiXCR for clone calling, and kept in-frame beta chains. Rows are combined by CDR3 protein, so each entry shows the most common genes and DNA. The sample profile shows hundreds of thousands of distinct CDR3 sequences; 18% of them were found once. The top ten constitute more than 35% of the sample.

Sequences were derived from peripheral blood mononuclear cells (PBMCs), sampled at new diagnosis, from a patient treated with antithyroid drugs. Receptors were obtained from a female donor with Graves disease.

The table lists this clonotype with a few counts. The chain joins TRBV24-1 to TRBJ2-3, with 7 bases lining up with TRBD1. The CDR3 totals 15 residues. The trim removed 3 bases at V and 3 bases at J, leaving 5 bases unmatched. Germline V CDR1 and CDR2: KGHDR, SFDVKD. The CDR3, as DNA: TGTGCCACCAGTGATAGGGGGCGCGGGACAGATACGCAGTATTTT. The encoded protein is CATSDRGRGTDTQYF.

This clonotype was detected ten times or more. V and J are TRBV2 and TRBJ2-2; TRBD2 is a possible D gene (5 bases). V was trimmed by 4 bases and J by 2 bases, leaving 11 bases between them. The CDR3 contains 15 residues. CDR1 and CDR2 (germline): SNHLY, FYNNEI. This CDR3 reads CASSVLRDNTGELFF. The CDR3 DNA reads TGTGCCAGCAGTGTACTCCGGGATAACACCGGGGAGCTGTTTTTT.

This clonotype has a count of ten or more. J is TRBJ2-7 and V is TRBV24-1, with a weak D call TRBD1 (6 bases). In germline, CDR1 is KGHDR, CDR2 SFDVKD. V lost 9 bases and J 3 bases, leaving 11 bases between the germline ends. The CDR3 has 12 residues. The CDR3 loop reads CATSQQGYEQYF. In nucleotides, the CDR3 is TGTGCCACCTCACAACAGGGCTACGAGCAGTACTTC.

Many counts were recorded for this clonotype. The chain couples TRBV20-1 to TRBJ2-3; tentatively, D is TRBD1 (6 bases). The CDR3 loop spans 11 amino acids. Looked up from germline, CDR1 is DFQATT and CDR2 is SNEGSKA (reference sequence). CDR3 DNA sequence: TGCAGCCCCGTAGGGGGAGATACGCAGTATTTT. It codes for CSPVGGDTQYF.

This clonotype has ten or more counts. V usage is TRBV11-2 and J usage is TRBJ2-2; D is undetermined. The CDR3 is made up of 13 amino acids. CDR1 is SGHAT, CDR2 FQNNGV, per germline. V gave up 3 bases and J gave up 3 bases, with 5 bases separating them. Here the CDR3 reads CASSLPDTGELFF. The DNA of the CDR3 is TGTGCCAGCAGCTTGCCCGACACCGGGGAGCTGTTTTTT.

The chain links TRBV11-3 to TRBJ2-7; TRBD2 is a possible D gene (5 bases). Trimming pared 0 bases from V and 2 bases from J, leaving 8 bases between. In germline, CDR1 is SGHNT, CDR2 YENEEA. This CDR3 is built from 14 residues. The CDR3 spells CASSLDSGTYEQYF. As DNA, the CDR3 is TGTGCCAGCAGCTTAGATTCGGGGACCTACGAGCAGTACTTC.

The chain combines TRBV27 with TRBJ1-1, with no clear D. Trimming cost V 5 bases and J 6 bases, with 10 bases left between them. Germline V gene sequence: CDR1 MNHEY, CDR2 SMNVEV (reference sequence). The CDR3 spans 12 residues. DNA for the CDR3: TGTGCCAGCAGTGACGAGGGTTCTGAAGCTTTCTTT. This translates into CASSDEGSEAFF.

Ten or more counts support this clonotype. The chain recombines TRBV2 with TRBJ2-7; TRBD2 is a possible D gene (5 bases). This CDR3 contains 14 residues. Trimming stripped 3 bases from V and 0 bases from J, with 9 bases between. In germline, CDR1 is SNHLY, CDR2 FYNNEI. DNA of the CDR3: TGTGCCAGCAGTGATGAGCGGTCCTCCTACGAGCAGTACTTC. Translating it yields CASSDERSSYEQYF. Full variable domain (remainder filled in from reference TRBV2 and TRBJ2-7): EPEVTQTPSHQVTQMGQEVILRCVPISNHLYFYWYRQILGQKVEFLVSFYNNEISEKSEIFDDQFSVERPDGSNFTLKIRSTKLEDSAMYFCASSDERSSYEQYFGPGTRLTVT.

This clonotype was detected only a few times. The rearrangement links TRBV4-1 to TRBJ1-6; 7 bases line up with TRBD1. CDR1 is MGHRA and CDR2 is YSYEKL in the germline V gene. The J segment lost 10 bases and the V segment lost 1 base, leaving 10 bases of the junction unmatched. This CDR3 spans 16 amino acids. CDR3 region: CASSQGDDRERSPLHF. DNA for the CDR3: TGCGCCAGCAGCCAAGGGGACGACAGGGAAAGATCACCCCTCCACTTT.

The table lists this clonotype with many counts. This rearrangement joins TRBV27 to TRBJ2-3, with D unresolved. V was cut by 8 bases and J by 2 bases, with 2 bases left in between. Germline CDR1 reads MNHEY; CDR2 reads SMNVEV (reference sequence). The CDR3 runs to 10 residues. In nucleotides, the CDR3 is TGTGCCAGCCCCACAGATACGCAGTATTTT. Amino acids: CASPTDTQYF.

The chain couples TRBV29-1 to TRBJ1-1; TRBD1 might be the D (6 bases). V lost 4 bases, J lost 4 bases, and 22 bases lay in between. The CDR3 totals 16 residues. From germline, CDR1 is SQVTM and CDR2 ANQGSEA. CDR3 loop: CSVGSSGGAVFTEAFF. The DNA of the CDR3 is TGCAGCGTTGGTAGCTCGGGGGGCGCGGTGTTCACTGAAGCTTTCTTT.